The sample holds one count of the clone carrying this T cell receptor beta chain. Antigen unknown. Germline V gene lookup returns CDR1 MNHEY and CDR2 SMNVEV (reference sequence). V dropped 0 bases and J dropped 0 bases, with 15 bases sitting between them. This CDR3 comprises 18 residues. This entry comes from a study of immune evolution from preneoplasia to lung adenocarcinoma. Patient tissue came from resections in Japan or China, 2014–2017. Study results and caveats: Normal lung had highest clonality; later lesions appeared denser, more diverse. Top clone share appeared to fall from AAH through AIS, MIA, adenocarcinoma.

Profiling relied on immunoSEQ multiplex PCR, and the TCRdb table lists in-frame clones only, not all of them. Of 4,200 or so clones listed, about 80% were seen once; the top ten hold less than 15%. The V gene is TRBV27, the J gene TRBJ1-3, with D possibly TRBD1 on 6 matching bases. The receptor was derived from a person over 45 with lung adenocarcinoma. Sequencing was performed on FFPE normal lung tissue adjacent to the tumor. The CDR3 region has the DNA TGTGCCAGCAGTTTATCCCCGTTCGGGACAAGCTCTGGAAACACCATATATTTT. Protein product: CASSLSPFGTSSGNTIYF.